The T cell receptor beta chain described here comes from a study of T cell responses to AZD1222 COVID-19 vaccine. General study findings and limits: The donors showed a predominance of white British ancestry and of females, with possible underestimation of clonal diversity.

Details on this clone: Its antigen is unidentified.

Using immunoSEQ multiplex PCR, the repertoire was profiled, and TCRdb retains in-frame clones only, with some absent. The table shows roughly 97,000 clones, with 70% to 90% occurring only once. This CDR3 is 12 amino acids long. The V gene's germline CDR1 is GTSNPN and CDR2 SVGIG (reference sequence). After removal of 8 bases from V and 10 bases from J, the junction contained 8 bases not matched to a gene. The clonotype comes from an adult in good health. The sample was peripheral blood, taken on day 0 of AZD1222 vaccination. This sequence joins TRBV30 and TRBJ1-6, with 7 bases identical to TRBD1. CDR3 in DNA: TGTGCCGGTGACAGGGTGGGGTCACCCCTCCACTTT. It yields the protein CAGDRVGSPLHF.